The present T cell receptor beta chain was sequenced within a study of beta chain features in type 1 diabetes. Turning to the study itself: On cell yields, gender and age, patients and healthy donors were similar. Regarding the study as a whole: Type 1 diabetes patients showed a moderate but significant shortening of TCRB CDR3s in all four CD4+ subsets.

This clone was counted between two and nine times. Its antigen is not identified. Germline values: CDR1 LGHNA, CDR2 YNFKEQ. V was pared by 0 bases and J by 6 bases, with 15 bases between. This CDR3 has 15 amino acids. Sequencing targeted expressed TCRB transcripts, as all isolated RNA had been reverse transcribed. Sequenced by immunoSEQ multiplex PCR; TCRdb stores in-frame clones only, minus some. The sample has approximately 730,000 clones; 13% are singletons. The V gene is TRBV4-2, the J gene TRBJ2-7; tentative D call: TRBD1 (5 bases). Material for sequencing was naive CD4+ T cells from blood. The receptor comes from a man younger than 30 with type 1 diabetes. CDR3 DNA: TGTGCCAGCAGCCAAGATCGTACCAGGGTAGGCGAGCAGTACTTC. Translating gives CASSQDRTRVGEQYF.